This TCR beta chain was sequenced in a study of radiotherapy plus CTLA-4 blockade in lung cancer. As for the study in general: Among patients, roughly 17% showed objective responses, and roughly 30% had disease control.

General observations from the study: Increased serum interferon-beta after radiation also reportedly predicted response strongly. TCR clones of tumor origin grew in blood after radiotherapy plus ipilimumab.

V lost 1 base and J 5 bases, leaving 11 bases between the germline ends. This CDR3 spans 14 amino acids. CDR1 is SGHVS, CDR2 FQNEAQ, per germline. This clone was seen only once. What it recognizes is unknown. Using immunoSEQ multiplex PCR, the repertoire was profiled, and TCRdb retains in-frame clones only, with some absent. The sample holds tens of thousands of clones, 70% to 90% seen once. The study treated chemo-refractory metastatic non-small-cell lung cancer patients with focal radiation plus ipilimumab CTLA-4 blockade. This receptor was taken from a human donor with non-small cell lung cancer whose response to radiotherapy plus ipilimumab could not be evaluated. Sequencing was performed on peripheral blood, taken from a patient treated with radiotherapy plus ipilimumab. V and J are TRBV7-8 and TRBJ1-1; the D is unclear. CDR3 region: CASSLEAAGTEAFF. In DNA form, the CDR3 reads TGTGCCAGCAGCTTAGAAGCCGCAGGAACTGAAGCTTTCTTT.